These T cell receptor beta chains were read from a single sample in a study of regulatory T cells in long-lasting Graves disease. TCRdb itself ran the multiplex PCR reads through MiXCR, one entry per CDR3 protein. The sample holds 300,000 to 350,000 distinct CDR3 sequences, around 19% seen once. Sequenced here: peripheral blood mononuclear cells (PBMCs), sampled when the disease was refractory, from a patient treated with antithyroid drugs. These receptors all stem from a female donor with Graves disease. Both conserved end residues are part of each CDR3. D genes are given only for firm matches. Expanded clones get a size class; other rows say once, few or many, or leave the size out.

cdr3_length: 15; j_call: TRBJ2-1; d_call: TRBD2; v_call: TRBV12-3/TRBV12-4; clone_size: -; cdr3_nt: TGTGCCAGCAAAAAACTAGCGGGATTGTACAATGAGCAGTTCTTC; cdr3_aa: CASKKLAGLYNEQFF
cdr3_length: 18; j_call: TRBJ1-1; d_call: -; v_call: TRBV28; clone_size: many; cdr3_nt: TGTGCCAGCAGTTCTAGACGCGGGGAGTTGATATTTGACACTGAAGCTTTCTTT; cdr3_aa: CASSSRRGELIFDTEAFF
cdr3_length: 12; j_call: TRBJ1-1; d_call: -; v_call: TRBV6-1; clone_size: many; cdr3_nt: TGTGCCAGATTAACAGGGTTACCTGAAGCTTTCTTT; cdr3_aa: CARLTGLPEAFF
cdr3_length: 14; j_call: TRBJ1-5; d_call: TRBD1; v_call: TRBV18; clone_size: many; cdr3_nt: TGTGCCAGCTCACCCAGCACAGGGGGCCAGCCCCAGCATTTT; cdr3_aa: CASSPSTGGQPQHF
cdr3_length: 18; j_call: TRBJ2-5; d_call: TRBD1; v_call: TRBV6-5; clone_size: many; cdr3_nt: TGTGCCAGCAGTTACTCGTTGAGGGGGACAGGCAATTTGGGGACCCAGTACTTC; cdr3_aa: CASSYSLRGTGNLGTQYF
cdr3_length: 13; j_call: TRBJ1-5; d_call: -; v_call: TRBV19; clone_size: -; cdr3_nt: TGTGCCAGTAGTATGGGGTCTTCTCAGCCCCAGCATTTT; cdr3_aa: CASSMGSSQPQHF
cdr3_length: 11; j_call: TRBJ2-2; d_call: -; v_call: TRBV5-1; clone_size: few; cdr3_nt: TGCGCCAGCAGGGATATCGGGGAGCTGTTTTTT; cdr3_aa: CASRDIGELFF
cdr3_length: 18; j_call: TRBJ1-5; d_call: -; v_call: TRBV7-2; clone_size: few; cdr3_nt: TGTGCCAGCAGCTTAGGGTTAGGAGGACCGTATAGCAATCAGCCCCAGCATTTT; cdr3_aa: CASSLGLGGPYSNQPQHF
cdr3_length: 15; j_call: TRBJ1-1; d_call: -; v_call: TRBV20-1; clone_size: -; cdr3_nt: TGCAGTGCTAGAGATCCGAGGGCGGGAGAGGTTGAAGCTTTCTTT; cdr3_aa: CSARDPRAGEVEAFF
cdr3_length: 16; j_call: TRBJ2-1; d_call: -; v_call: TRBV2; clone_size: -; cdr3_nt: TGTGCCAGCAGTAACATTGGGGTCCTCTCCTACAATGAGCAGTTCTTC; cdr3_aa: CASSNIGVLSYNEQFF
cdr3_length: 15; j_call: TRBJ2-5; d_call: TRBD1; v_call: TRBV11-2; clone_size: many; cdr3_nt: TGTGCCAGCAGCTTAGCGTGGCAGGGGGAAGAGACCCAGTACTTC; cdr3_aa: CASSLAWQGEETQYF
cdr3_length: 15; j_call: TRBJ1-6; d_call: TRBD1; v_call: TRBV25-1; clone_size: few; cdr3_nt: TGTGCCACCCGCGGGACAGGAGCCTTTAATTCACCCCTCCACTTT; cdr3_aa: CATRGTGAFNSPLHF
cdr3_length: 15; j_call: TRBJ2-7; d_call: TRBD1; v_call: TRBV10-3; clone_size: -; cdr3_nt: TGTGCCATCAGTGAACTAACAGGGGGGTCCTACGAGCAGTACTTC; cdr3_aa: CAISELTGGSYEQYF
cdr3_length: 18; j_call: TRBJ1-2; d_call: -; v_call: TRBV4-3; clone_size: few; cdr3_nt: TGCGCCAGCAGCCAAAGTACGGCCGTCGGAGCCAATAACTATGGCTACACCTTC; cdr3_aa: CASSQSTAVGANNYGYTF
cdr3_length: 16; j_call: TRBJ2-2; d_call: -; v_call: TRBV24-1; clone_size: -; cdr3_nt: TGTGCCACCAGTGCATCGACCCCAAGGCGGGCCGGGGAGCTGTTTTTT; cdr3_aa: CATSASTPRRAGELFF
cdr3_length: 15; j_call: TRBJ1-2; d_call: -; v_call: TRBV19; clone_size: few; cdr3_nt: TGTGCCAGTAGGCCTACTTTATCCGCTAACTATGGCTACACCTTC; cdr3_aa: CASRPTLSANYGYTF
cdr3_length: 17; j_call: TRBJ1-1; d_call: -; v_call: TRBV5-1; clone_size: many; cdr3_nt: TGCGCCAGCAGCTTGGATTATCAGGGTTCGAGGGACACTGAAGCTTTCTTT; cdr3_aa: CASSLDYQGSRDTEAFF
cdr3_length: 18; j_call: TRBJ2-7; d_call: TRBD1; v_call: TRBV10-1; clone_size: -; cdr3_nt: TGCGCCAGCAGCTTGACAGGGGGCGCAGCCCAAATCTACTACGAGCAGTACTTC; cdr3_aa: CASSLTGGAAQIYYEQYF
cdr3_length: 18; j_call: TRBJ2-7; d_call: -; v_call: TRBV28; clone_size: many; cdr3_nt: TGTGCCAGCAGTTTGAGGCAGCCACTTAATCTCGTCGGCTACGAGCAGTACTTC; cdr3_aa: CASSLRQPLNLVGYEQYF
cdr3_length: 15; j_call: TRBJ2-1; d_call: TRBD1; v_call: TRBV19; clone_size: -; cdr3_nt: TGTGCCAGTAGTCCAATAGACAGGGCTGACAATGAGCAGTTCTTC; cdr3_aa: CASSPIDRADNEQFF
cdr3_length: 20; j_call: TRBJ2-1; d_call: -; v_call: TRBV11-2; clone_size: -; cdr3_nt: TGTGCCAGCAGCTTAGGCCCTTTTTCCCCACGGACGATTACACACAATGAGCAGTTCTTC; cdr3_aa: CASSLGPFSPRTITHNEQFF
cdr3_length: 14; j_call: TRBJ1-5; d_call: -; v_call: TRBV27; clone_size: few; cdr3_nt: TGTGCCAGCAGTTCCCTGACAGGCAATCAGCCCCAGCATTTT; cdr3_aa: CASSSLTGNQPQHF
cdr3_length: 14; j_call: TRBJ1-2; d_call: -; v_call: TRBV29-1; clone_size: many; cdr3_nt: TGCAGCGTTGAAAAGGATGCTCGGGACTATGGCTACACCTTC; cdr3_aa: CSVEKDARDYGYTF
cdr3_length: 13; j_call: TRBJ1-4; d_call: -; v_call: TRBV29-1; clone_size: many; cdr3_nt: TGCAGCGTGCAACGCGGGACTAATGAAAAACTGTTTTTT; cdr3_aa: CSVQRGTNEKLFF
cdr3_length: 12; j_call: TRBJ1-1; d_call: -; v_call: TRBV12-3/TRBV12-4; clone_size: many; cdr3_nt: TGTGCCAGCGGGGGGGCGAACACTGAAGCTTTCTTT; cdr3_aa: CASGGANTEAFF
cdr3_length: 13; j_call: TRBJ2-7; d_call: -; v_call: TRBV11-3; clone_size: -; cdr3_nt: TGTGCAACAGCAAGAGGGTTTAATTACGAGCAGTACTTC; cdr3_aa: CATARGFNYEQYF
cdr3_length: 12; j_call: TRBJ2-7; d_call: -; v_call: TRBV10-3; clone_size: many; cdr3_nt: TGTGCCATCAGTGTGGGGCAGGGCGAGCAGTACTTC; cdr3_aa: CAISVGQGEQYF
cdr3_length: 16; j_call: TRBJ2-6; d_call: TRBD2; v_call: TRBV12-3/TRBV12-4; clone_size: -; cdr3_nt: TGTGCCAGCAGCGTAGCGGGCCACTCTGGGGCCAACGTCCTGACTTTC; cdr3_aa: CASSVAGHSGANVLTF
cdr3_length: 11; j_call: TRBJ2-7; d_call: -; v_call: TRBV12-3/TRBV12-4; clone_size: many; cdr3_nt: TGTGCCAGCAGTTTCGACCGGCGGCAGTACTTC; cdr3_aa: CASSFDRRQYF
cdr3_length: 15; j_call: TRBJ2-1; d_call: -; v_call: TRBV20-1; clone_size: -; cdr3_nt: TGCAGTGCTAGAACCTCGGGGTTCCGCGGCAATGAGCAGTTCTTC; cdr3_aa: CSARTSGFRGNEQFF
cdr3_length: 15; j_call: TRBJ1-2; d_call: -; v_call: TRBV7-2; clone_size: many; cdr3_nt: TGTGCCAGCAGCTTCGGATGGGGCCGGGGCTATGGCTACACCTTC; cdr3_aa: CASSFGWGRGYGYTF
cdr3_length: 14; j_call: TRBJ1-2; d_call: TRBD1; v_call: TRBV15; clone_size: many; cdr3_nt: TGTGCCACCAGCTTAAGACAGGGGGCGGGTGGCTACACCTTC; cdr3_aa: CATSLRQGAGGYTF
cdr3_length: 15; j_call: TRBJ1-2; d_call: TRBD1; v_call: TRBV5-4; clone_size: -; cdr3_nt: TGTGCCAGCAGCCCGGGACAGTCGGGTGGCTATGGCTACACCTTC; cdr3_aa: CASSPGQSGGYGYTF
cdr3_length: 14; j_call: TRBJ2-1; d_call: -; v_call: TRBV5-1; clone_size: few; cdr3_nt: TGCGCCAGCAGCATCCCCCGGGAGACCAATGAGCAGTTCTTC; cdr3_aa: CASSIPRETNEQFF
cdr3_length: 16; j_call: TRBJ2-3; d_call: TRBD1; v_call: TRBV11-2; clone_size: few; cdr3_nt: TGTGCCAGCAGCAAACAGGGGGCGTTTGTGGCAGATACGCAGTATTTT; cdr3_aa: CASSKQGAFVADTQYF
cdr3_length: 14; j_call: TRBJ2-7; d_call: -; v_call: TRBV12-3/TRBV12-4; clone_size: many; cdr3_nt: TGTGCCAGCAGTCTCCAATATCAGGGCTACGAGCAGTACTTC; cdr3_aa: CASSLQYQGYEQYF
cdr3_length: 19; j_call: TRBJ2-2; d_call: TRBD1; v_call: TRBV11-2; clone_size: -; cdr3_nt: TGTGCCAGCAGCCAAAACCATGACAGGGCCGGGCGTGGCACCGGGGAGCTGTTTTTT; cdr3_aa: CASSQNHDRAGRGTGELFF
cdr3_length: 13; j_call: TRBJ1-4; d_call: TRBD1; v_call: TRBV7-2; clone_size: many; cdr3_nt: TGTGCCAGCAGCCCCGGGACAGTAGAAAAACTGTTTTTT; cdr3_aa: CASSPGTVEKLFF
cdr3_length: 15; j_call: TRBJ1-1; d_call: -; v_call: TRBV7-3; clone_size: many; cdr3_nt: TGTGCCAGCAGCTTAAGGGGGGGGACCGAAATTGAAGCTTTCTTT; cdr3_aa: CASSLRGGTEIEAFF
cdr3_length: 15; j_call: TRBJ1-5; d_call: -; v_call: TRBV4-1; clone_size: once; cdr3_nt: TGCGCCAGCAGCCAAGAGGGACGGACAAATCAGCCCCAGCATTTT; cdr3_aa: CASSQEGRTNQPQHF
cdr3_length: 15; j_call: TRBJ1-5; d_call: -; v_call: TRBV27; clone_size: many; cdr3_nt: TGTGCCAGCAGTTTAAGTGGGGCTAGCAATCAGCCCCAGCATTTT; cdr3_aa: CASSLSGASNQPQHF
cdr3_length: 14; j_call: TRBJ1-6; d_call: -; v_call: TRBV7-9; clone_size: -; cdr3_nt: TGTGCCAGCAGCCCGGACAGCATTAATTCACCCCTCCACTTT; cdr3_aa: CASSPDSINSPLHF
cdr3_length: 14; j_call: TRBJ2-7; d_call: -; v_call: TRBV7-9; clone_size: many; cdr3_nt: TGTGCCAGCAGCTCAAGTCCCCCGGCCTACGAGCAGTACTTC; cdr3_aa: CASSSSPPAYEQYF
cdr3_length: 15; j_call: TRBJ1-3; d_call: -; v_call: TRBV28; clone_size: few; cdr3_nt: TGTGCCAGCAGTTTTTTCGAGGTCTCTGGAAACACCATATATTTT; cdr3_aa: CASSFFEVSGNTIYF
cdr3_length: 15; j_call: TRBJ2-1; d_call: -; v_call: TRBV2; clone_size: few; cdr3_nt: TGTGCCAGCATCGCCAGTCCACGGGGCTACAATGAGCAGTTCTTC; cdr3_aa: CASIASPRGYNEQFF
cdr3_length: 13; j_call: TRBJ1-2; d_call: -; v_call: TRBV12-3/TRBV12-4; clone_size: many; cdr3_nt: TGTGCCAGCAGCTTATCACAGAACTATGGCTACACCTTC; cdr3_aa: CASSLSQNYGYTF
cdr3_length: 17; j_call: TRBJ2-3; d_call: TRBD1; v_call: TRBV7-8; clone_size: -; cdr3_nt: TGTGCCAGCAGCTTAGCAGGTGGACAGGGAAGCACAGATACGCAGTATTTT; cdr3_aa: CASSLAGGQGSTDTQYF
cdr3_length: 15; j_call: TRBJ1-1; d_call: -; v_call: TRBV20-1; clone_size: -; cdr3_nt: TGCAGTGCTAGAGATTTTGACGGCCTGAACACTGAAGCTTTCTTT; cdr3_aa: CSARDFDGLNTEAFF
cdr3_length: 13; j_call: TRBJ1-1; d_call: -; v_call: TRBV29-1; clone_size: -; cdr3_nt: TGCAGCGTAGTCGGAGGCTTGAACACTGAAGCTTTCTTT; cdr3_aa: CSVVGGLNTEAFF
cdr3_length: 16; j_call: TRBJ2-2; d_call: -; v_call: TRBV7-3; clone_size: few; cdr3_nt: TGTGCCAGCACGCCGACCGGACCTACGAACACCGGGGAGCTGTTTTTT; cdr3_aa: CASTPTGPTNTGELFF
cdr3_length: 14; j_call: TRBJ2-7; d_call: -; v_call: TRBV5-6; clone_size: -; cdr3_nt: TGTGCCAGCAGCTTTCGTGTCAACTCCTACGAGCAGTACTTC; cdr3_aa: CASSFRVNSYEQYF
cdr3_length: 15; j_call: TRBJ1-2; d_call: TRBD1; v_call: TRBV7-2; clone_size: many; cdr3_nt: TGTGCCAGCAGCTTAGCGACAGGGTCTAACTATGGCTACACCTTC; cdr3_aa: CASSLATGSNYGYTF
cdr3_length: 15; j_call: TRBJ1-6; d_call: -; v_call: TRBV7-9; clone_size: -; cdr3_nt: TGTGCCAGCACCCCCCAAGATAGTGAAATTTCACCCCTCCACTTT; cdr3_aa: CASTPQDSEISPLHF
cdr3_length: 14; j_call: TRBJ2-2; d_call: -; v_call: TRBV7-9; clone_size: few; cdr3_nt: TGTGCCAGCAGCTTAGAGGCCAACACCGGGGAGCTGTTTTTT; cdr3_aa: CASSLEANTGELFF
cdr3_length: 12; j_call: TRBJ2-7; d_call: -; v_call: TRBV27; clone_size: many; cdr3_nt: TGTGCCAGCAGCAACAGGGACTACGAGCAGTACTTC; cdr3_aa: CASSNRDYEQYF
cdr3_length: 16; j_call: TRBJ2-3; d_call: TRBD2; v_call: TRBV7-8; clone_size: -; cdr3_nt: TGTGCCAGCAGCTTAGAGGCGCTAGCGGGCACGAATACGCAGTATTTT; cdr3_aa: CASSLEALAGTNTQYF